These 8 T cell receptor beta chains originate from one sample sequenced in a study of blood T cell repertoires in COVID-19. Profiled with immunoSEQ multiplex PCR; TCRdb holds only in-frame clones, not every one. The sample has 85,000 to 100,000 clones, about 82% seen once. The sequencing input was peripheral blood. The receptors derive from a woman between 55 and 75 years old in a cohort sampled during active or convalescent COVID-19.

The genes are TRBV2 and TRBJ2-7; 10 bases fit TRBD2. Germline values: CDR1 SNHLY, CDR2 FYNNEI. This CDR3 comprises 14 residues. With 3 bases clipped from V and 3 bases from J, the junction kept 2 bases outside the gene matches. The DNA of the CDR3 is TGTGCCAGCAGTGATGAGCGGGGGGGCTACGAGCAGTACTTC. Amino acids: CASSDERGGYEQYF.

The rearrangement uses TRBV28 and TRBJ1-2, with TRBD1 matching 8 bases. The germline V gene encodes CDR1 MDHEN and CDR2 SYDVKM. The CDR3 is made up of 14 amino acids. J was trimmed by 4 bases and V by 4 bases; bases with no gene match: 5. The CDR3 DNA sequence: TGTGCCAGCAGTTATTCAGGGGGCGGCTATGGCTACACCTTC. Encoded protein: CASSYSGGGYGYTF.

The chain combines TRBV12-5 with TRBJ2-7; the D is unclear. The germline V gene encodes CDR1 LGHNT and CDR2 FRNRAP. V lost 2 bases to trimming and J lost 2 bases, with 10 bases between them. This CDR3 region has 14 residues. CDR3 sequence reads: CASGLTATTYEQYF. As DNA, the CDR3 is TGTGCTAGTGGTTTGACGGCCACTACCTACGAGCAGTACTTC.

This clone came up once. The chain joins TRBV6-2 or TRBV6-3 to TRBJ2-1; perhaps TRBD2 as D (6 bases). The germline V gene has CDR1 MNHEY and CDR2 SVGEGT. V lost 3 bases and J lost 9, with 9 bases in between. The length of the CDR3 is 12 residues. CDR3 sequence (DNA): TGTGCCAGCAGTTATATCGGGGGTGAGCAGTTCTTC. This translates into CASSYIGGEQFF.

The chain links TRBV3-1 (or the pseudogene TRBV3-2) to TRBJ1-1; possibly TRBD1 for D (6 bases). V was cut by 1 base and J by 6 bases, with 15 bases left in between. The CDR3 length is 15 residues. Germline-derived CDR1 and CDR2 are LGHDT and YNNKEL (reference sequence). CDR3 loop: CASSQVSGGPSEAFF. The CDR3 bases are TGTGCCAGCAGCCAAGTCTCTGGGGGCCCGTCTGAAGCTTTCTTT.

The chain couples TRBV6-5 to TRBJ2-2, with TRBD1 matching 7 bases. V dropped 0 bases and J dropped 3; count of bases not matched to a gene: 4. In germline, CDR1 is MNHEY, CDR2 SVGAGI. The CDR3 runs 16 residues. CDR3 nucleotide sequence: TGTGCCAGCAGTTACTCAACAGGGGCCCACACCGGGGAGCTGTTTTTT. Encoded protein: CASSYSTGAHTGELFF.

This sequence joins TRBV4-1 and TRBJ2-1; 8 bases are a match to TRBD2. CDR1 MGHRA and CDR2 YSYEKL come from the germline V gene. The CDR3 sequence is 17 residues long. J lost 2 bases, V lost 0 bases, and 6 bases had no gene match. The CDR3 loop reads CASSQEGGAGAYNEQFF. The CDR3 DNA follows: TGCGCCAGCAGCCAAGAAGGGGGAGCGGGGGCCTACAATGAGCAGTTCTTC.

The V and J genes are TRBV5-4 and TRBJ1-1; possible D gene TRBD1, 5 bases. With 8 bases removed from V and 3 bases from J, the gap between germline ends came to 17 bases. CDR3 length: 14 amino acids. Per germline, CDR1 SGHNT and CDR2 YYREEE (reference sequence). Here the CDR3 reads CASQGPTMDTEAFF. For the CDR3, the DNA is TGTGCCAGTCAGGGCCCGACGATGGACACTGAAGCTTTCTTT. Looking up the rest from reference TRBV5-4 and TRBJ1-1 gives the full variable domain: ETGVTQSPTHLIKTRGQQVTLRCSSQSGHNTVSWYQQALGQGPQFIFQYYREEENGRGNFPPRFSGLQFPNYSSELNVNALELDDSALYLCASQGPTMDTEAFFGQGTRLTVV.